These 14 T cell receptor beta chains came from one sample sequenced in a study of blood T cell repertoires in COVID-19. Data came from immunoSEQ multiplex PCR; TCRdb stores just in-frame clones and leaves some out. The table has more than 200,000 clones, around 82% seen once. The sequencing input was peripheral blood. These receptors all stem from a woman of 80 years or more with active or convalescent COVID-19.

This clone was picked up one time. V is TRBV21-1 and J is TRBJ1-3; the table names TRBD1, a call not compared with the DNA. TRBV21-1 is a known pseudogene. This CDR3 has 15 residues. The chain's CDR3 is CASSKSGDTGNTIYF. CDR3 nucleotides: TGTGCCAGCAGCAAGTCAGGGGACACTGGAAACACCATATATTTT.

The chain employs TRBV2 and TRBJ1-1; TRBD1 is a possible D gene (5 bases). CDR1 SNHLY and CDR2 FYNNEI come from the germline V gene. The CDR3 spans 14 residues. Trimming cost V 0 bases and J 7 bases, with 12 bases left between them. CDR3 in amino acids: CASSEALGDSEAFF. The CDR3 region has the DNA TGTGCCAGCAGTGAAGCCCTCGGCGACAGTGAAGCTTTCTTT.

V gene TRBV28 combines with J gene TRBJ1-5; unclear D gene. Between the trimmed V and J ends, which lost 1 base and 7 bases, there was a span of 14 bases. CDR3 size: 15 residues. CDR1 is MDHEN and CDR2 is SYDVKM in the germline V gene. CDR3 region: CASSLFQGTGQPQHF. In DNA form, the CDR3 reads TGTGCCAGCAGTTTATTTCAAGGCACGGGACAGCCCCAGCATTTT.

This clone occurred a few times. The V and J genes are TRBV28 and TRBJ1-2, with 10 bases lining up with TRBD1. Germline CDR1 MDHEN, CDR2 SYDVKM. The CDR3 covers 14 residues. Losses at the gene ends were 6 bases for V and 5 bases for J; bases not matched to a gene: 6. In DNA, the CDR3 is TGTGCCAGCAGCTATGACAGGGGGCTGTATGGCTACACCTTC. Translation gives CASSYDRGLYGYTF.

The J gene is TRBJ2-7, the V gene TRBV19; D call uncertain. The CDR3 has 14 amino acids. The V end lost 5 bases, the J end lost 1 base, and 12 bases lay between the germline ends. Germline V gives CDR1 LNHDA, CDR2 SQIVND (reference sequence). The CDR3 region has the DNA TGTGCCAGTAGTCCTACAGTAATATCCTACGAGCAGTACTTC. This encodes CASSPTVISYEQYF.

The CDR3 here is CASSERGSGNTIYF. DNA for the CDR3: TGTGCCAGCAGTGAGAGGGGGTCTGGAAACACCATATATTTT. This chain connects TRBV3-1 (or the pseudogene TRBV3-2) to TRBJ1-3; a weak D match, TRBD1 (6 bases). Germline V gene sequence: CDR1 LGHDT, CDR2 YNNKEL (reference sequence). The CDR3 length is 14 residues. V was trimmed by 6 bases and J by 1 base, leaving 10 bases between them.

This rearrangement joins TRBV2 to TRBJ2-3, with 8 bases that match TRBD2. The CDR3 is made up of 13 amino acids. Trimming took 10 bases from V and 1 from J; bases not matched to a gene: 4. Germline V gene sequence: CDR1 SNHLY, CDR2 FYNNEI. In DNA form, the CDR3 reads TGTGCCAATCCGACTAGCGGCACAGATACGCAGTATTTT. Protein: CANPTSGTDTQYF.

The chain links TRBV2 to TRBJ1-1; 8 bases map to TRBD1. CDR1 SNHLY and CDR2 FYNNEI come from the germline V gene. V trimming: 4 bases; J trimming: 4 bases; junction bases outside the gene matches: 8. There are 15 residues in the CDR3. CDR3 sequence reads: CASSVDRTGTTEAFF. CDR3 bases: TGTGCCAGCAGTGTAGATCGGACAGGGACCACTGAAGCTTTCTTT. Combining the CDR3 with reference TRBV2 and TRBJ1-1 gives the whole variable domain EPEVTQTPSHQVTQMGQEVILRCVPISNHLYFYWYRQILGQKVEFLVSFYNNEISEKSEIFDDQFSVERPDGSNFTLKIRSTKLEDSAMYFCASSVDRTGTTEAFFGQGTRLTVV.

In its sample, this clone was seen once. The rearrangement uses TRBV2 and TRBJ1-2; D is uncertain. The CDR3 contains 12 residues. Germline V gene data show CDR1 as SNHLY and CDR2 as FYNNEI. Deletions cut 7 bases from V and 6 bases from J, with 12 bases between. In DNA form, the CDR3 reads TGTGCCAGCACTCGGGAAAAGAATGGCTACACCTTC. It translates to CASTREKNGYTF.

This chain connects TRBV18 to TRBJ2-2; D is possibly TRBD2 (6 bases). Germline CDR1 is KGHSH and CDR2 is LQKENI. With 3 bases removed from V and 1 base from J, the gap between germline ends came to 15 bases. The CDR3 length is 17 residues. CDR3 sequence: CASSPPSSRGNTGELFF. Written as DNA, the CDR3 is TGTGCCAGCTCACCGCCCTCCTCGCGGGGGAACACCGGGGAGCTGTTTTTT.

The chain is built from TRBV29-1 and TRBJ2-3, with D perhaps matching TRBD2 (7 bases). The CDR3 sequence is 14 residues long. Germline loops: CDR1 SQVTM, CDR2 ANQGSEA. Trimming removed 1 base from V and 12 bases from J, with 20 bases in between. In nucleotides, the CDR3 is TGCAGCGTTGAAGTAGCAAGGAGGGGGGGAGTCCAGTATTTT. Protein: CSVEVARRGGVQYF.

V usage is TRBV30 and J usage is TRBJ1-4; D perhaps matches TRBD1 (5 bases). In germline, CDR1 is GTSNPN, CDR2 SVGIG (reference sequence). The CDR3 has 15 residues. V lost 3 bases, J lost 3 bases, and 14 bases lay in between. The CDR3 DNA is TGTGCCTGGAGCATTAAGACGGGGGCTAATGAAAAACTGTTTTTT. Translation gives CAWSIKTGANEKLFF.

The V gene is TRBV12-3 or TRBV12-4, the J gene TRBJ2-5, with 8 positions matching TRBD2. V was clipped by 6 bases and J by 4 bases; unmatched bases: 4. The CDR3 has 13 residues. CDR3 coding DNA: TGTGCCAGCAGGCCAGCGGGAGTAGAGACCCAGTACTTC. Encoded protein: CASRPAGVETQYF.

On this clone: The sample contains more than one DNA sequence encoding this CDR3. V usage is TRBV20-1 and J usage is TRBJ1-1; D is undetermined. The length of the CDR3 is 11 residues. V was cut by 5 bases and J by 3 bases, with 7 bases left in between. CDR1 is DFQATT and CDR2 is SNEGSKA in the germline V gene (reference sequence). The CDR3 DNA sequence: TGCAGTGCTGGCGGGGACACTGAAGCTTTCTTT. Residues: CSAGGDTEAFF.